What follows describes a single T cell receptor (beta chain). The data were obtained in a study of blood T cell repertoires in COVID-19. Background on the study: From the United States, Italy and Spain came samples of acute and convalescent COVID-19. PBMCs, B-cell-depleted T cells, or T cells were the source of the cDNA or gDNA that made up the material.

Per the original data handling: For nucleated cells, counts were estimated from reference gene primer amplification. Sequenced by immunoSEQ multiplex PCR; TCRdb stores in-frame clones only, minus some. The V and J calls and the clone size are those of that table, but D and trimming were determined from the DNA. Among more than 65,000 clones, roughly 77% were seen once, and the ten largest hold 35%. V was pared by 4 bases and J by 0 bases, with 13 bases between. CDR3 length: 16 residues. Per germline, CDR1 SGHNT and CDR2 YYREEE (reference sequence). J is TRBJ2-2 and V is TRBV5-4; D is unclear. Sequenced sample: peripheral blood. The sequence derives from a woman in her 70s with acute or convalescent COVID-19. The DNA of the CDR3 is TGTGCCAGCAGCCCCTGGAAGAGCGCGAACACCGGGGAGCTGTTTTTT. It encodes CASSPWKSANTGELFF.